This entry lists 26 T cell receptor beta chains sequenced from one sample in a study of control samples from healthy donors and cancer patients. The repertoire was sequenced with immunoSEQ multiplex PCR; TCRdb's copy has only in-frame clones and lacks some. The sample consists of more than 110,000 clones, about 85% of them appearing once. The specimen was blood. All receptors come from a woman between 25 and 40 years old in good health.

This rearrangement joins TRBV5-4 to TRBJ1-2; D perhaps matches TRBD1 (5 bases). CDR3 length equals 16 residues. Germline-derived CDR1 and CDR2 are SGHNT and YYREEE (reference sequence). Deletions cut 3 bases from V and 4 bases from J, with 19 bases between. The CDR3 bases are TGTGCCAGCAGCTCGGACGGGACGGCCAGATTCTATGGCTACACCTTC. It encodes CASSSDGTARFYGYTF.

This rearrangement joins TRBV30 to TRBJ1-1; D is ambiguous. Looked up from germline, CDR1 is GTSNPN and CDR2 is SVGIG (reference sequence). CDR3 size: 11 residues. V lost 4 bases and J 5 bases, leaving 8 bases between the germline ends. CDR3 nucleotide sequence: TGTGCCTGGACGTGGGTGACTGAAGCTTTCTTT. Protein product: CAWTWVTEAFF.

V gene TRBV19 combines with J gene TRBJ2-1, with 10 bases fitting TRBD2. CDR3 length equals 13 residues. Germline-derived CDR1 and CDR2 are LNHDA and SQIVND (reference sequence). V dropped 3 bases and J dropped 8; count of bases not matched to a gene: 1. As DNA, the CDR3 is TGTGCCAGTAGTATCACTAGCGGGGATGAGCAGTTCTTC. Its protein product is CASSITSGDEQFF.

The J gene is TRBJ1-2, the V gene TRBV23-1; a weak D match, TRBD1 (5 bases). TRBV23-1 is an ORF for which the function is uncertain. Trimming removed 2 bases at V and 5 bases at J, with 9 bases between. The CDR3 runs to 13 residues. The CDR3 nucleotides are TGCGCCAGCAGTCAAGACAGAGAGTATGGCTACACCTTC. This translates into CASSQDREYGYTF.

This rearrangement joins TRBV9 to TRBJ2-3, with D hard to call. Germline V lookup: CDR1 SGDLS, CDR2 YYNGEE. V dropped 4 bases and J dropped 0 bases, with 6 bases sitting between them. The CDR3 extends over 13 amino acids. The CDR3 nucleotides are TGTGCCAGCAGCCCCCCCAGCACAGATACGCAGTATTTT. Translating it yields CASSPPSTDTQYF.

The chain is built from TRBV7-8 and TRBJ2-7; maybe TRBD2 (5 bases). The CDR3 extends over 14 amino acids. Germline V gene lookup returns CDR1 SGHVS and CDR2 FQNEAQ. Trimming pared 1 base from V and 4 bases from J, leaving 11 bases between. The CDR3 sequence is CASSLGARAYEQYF. CDR3 in DNA: TGTGCCAGCAGCTTAGGCGCGCGGGCATACGAGCAGTACTTC.

Regarding this clone: The sample holds other DNA sequences that translate to the same CDR3. The chain employs TRBV19 and TRBJ1-3; D remains unclear. The germline gives CDR1 LNHDA, CDR2 SQIVND (reference sequence). This CDR3 has 13 amino acids. The V and J ends lost 4 bases and 0 bases respectively, with 4 bases between them. DNA of the CDR3: TGTGCCAGTAGTAGCGTCTCTGGAAACACCATATATTTT. This gives the protein CASSSVSGNTIYF.

The chain joins TRBV18 to TRBJ2-5; no clear D gene. The CDR3 sequence is 12 residues long. CDR1 and CDR2 (germline): KGHSH, LQKENI. Trimming left V 2 bases short and J 3 bases short, with 4 bases between. CDR3 region: CASSPLKETQYF. CDR3 sequence (DNA): TGTGCCAGCTCACCATTAAAAGAGACCCAGTACTTC. Filled out from reference TRBV18 and TRBJ2-5, the complete variable domain reads NAGVMQNPRHLVRRRGQEARLRCSPMKGHSHVYWYRQLPEEGLKFMVYLQKENIIDESGMPKERFSAEFPKEGPSILRIQQVVRGDSAAYFCASSPLKETQYFGPGTRLLVL.

With respect to this clone: The sample has other DNA sequences that encode this CDR3 too. V gene TRBV18 combines with J gene TRBJ1-2; tentatively, D is TRBD1 (5 bases). CDR1 KGHSH and CDR2 LQKENI come from the germline V gene. The CDR3 has 13 amino acids. V was cut by 3 bases and J by 4 bases, with 9 bases left in between. The CDR3 DNA sequence: TGTGCCAGCTCACCTTCGGGGGGCTATGGCTACACCTTC. It specifies CASSPSGGYGYTF.

V usage is TRBV9 and J usage is TRBJ1-6, with D maybe TRBD1 (5 bases). Germline CDR1 SGDLS, CDR2 YYNGEE. V was trimmed by 4 bases and J by 11 bases, leaving 13 bases between them. The CDR3 totals 13 residues. The DNA for the CDR3 is TGTGCCAGCAGCACAGGACAAGTCGCACCCCTCCACTTT. Its protein is CASSTGQVAPLHF.

The chain carries TRBV19 and TRBJ2-3; the match to TRBD2 covers 7 bases. CDR1 is LNHDA, CDR2 SQIVND, per germline (reference sequence). This CDR3 has 13 amino acids. Losses at the gene ends were 6 bases for V and 1 base for J; bases not matched to a gene: 1. The CDR3 bases are TGTGCCAGTAGGGCGGGAGGCACAGATACGCAGTATTTT. This codes for CASRAGGTDTQYF.

The gene calls are TRBV12-3 or TRBV12-4 and TRBJ1-1; D gene unclear. The V gene lost 3 bases and the J gene lost 4 bases, with 6 bases spanning the gap. The CDR3 covers 12 residues. The CDR3 protein is CASSFGVTEAFF. The CDR3 nucleotides are TGTGCCAGCAGTTTCGGGGTCACTGAAGCTTTCTTT.

The chain joins TRBV5-6 to TRBJ1-5, with D possibly matching TRBD1 (6 bases). Trimming removed 4 bases at V and 7 bases at J, with 15 bases between. Germline V gives CDR1 SGHDT, CDR2 YYEEEE. The CDR3 contains 14 residues. The CDR3: CASSQWTVAQPQHF. The DNA for the CDR3 is TGTGCCAGCAGCCAATGGACAGTGGCGCAGCCCCAGCATTTT.

The chain employs TRBV12-3 or TRBV12-4 and TRBJ2-7, with D unclear. The CDR3 loop spans 12 amino acids. Trimming removed 3 bases from V and 4 bases from J, with 7 bases in between. The CDR3 coding sequence is TGTGCCAGCAGTTTTTGGCAGTACGAGCAGTACTTC. Its translation: CASSFWQYEQYF.

This clone was detected a few times. The DNA for the CDR3 is TGCAGTGCTAGAGTGCGAGATACGCAGTATTTT. The encoded protein is CSARVRDTQYF. The chain joins TRBV20-1 to TRBJ2-3; no definite D call. Germline V CDR1 and CDR2: DFQATT, SNEGSKA (reference sequence). The CDR3 loop spans 11 amino acids. The ends were cut back, 1 base at V and 5 bases at J, with 4 bases in the middle.

This clone appeared a single time. The gene calls are TRBV28 and TRBJ1-6; 9 positions agree with TRBD1. The V and J ends lost 6 bases and 10 bases, in that order; junction bases with no gene match: 7. This CDR3 is 14 amino acids long. Per the germline V gene, CDR1 is MDHEN and CDR2 is SYDVKM. The CDR3 spells CASRKDRGGSPLHF. The CDR3 region has the DNA TGTGCCAGCAGGAAGGACAGGGGAGGATCACCCCTCCACTTT.

V gene TRBV5-6 combines with J gene TRBJ1-4; TRBD1 matches at 8 bases. This CDR3 is built from 17 residues. The V segment lost 1 base and the J segment 1 base; nucleotides outside the gene matches: 6. The germline V gene has CDR1 SGHDT and CDR2 YYEEEE. The CDR3 DNA sequence: TGTGCCAGCAGCTTGCGGGCAGGGGGCCAAACTAATGAAAAACTGTTTTTT. This codes for CASSLRAGGQTNEKLFF.

A single count supports this clone. The V and J genes are TRBV19 and TRBJ1-1; possible D gene TRBD1, 6 bases. The germline CDR1 and CDR2 sequences are LNHDA and SQIVND (reference sequence). V was shortened by 4 bases and J by 6 bases, with 18 bases between the two germline ends. The CDR3 length is 15 residues. CDR3 region: CASSSPGGANAEAFF. In DNA, the CDR3 is TGTGCCAGTAGTAGCCCTGGGGGGGCAAACGCTGAAGCTTTCTTT.

The genes are TRBV5-4 and TRBJ2-5; tentative D call: TRBD2 (5 bases). Germline V gene sequence: CDR1 SGHNT, CDR2 YYREEE (reference sequence). CDR3 length: 14 amino acids. Trimming left V 7 bases short and J 5 bases short, with 18 bases between. In DNA form, the CDR3 reads TGTGCCAGCTCCCGGGGTTCAAGGGAGGAGACCCAGTACTTC. Its translation: CASSRGSREETQYF.

The chain has TRBV28 and TRBJ1-1, with D perhaps TRBD1 (6 bases). Germline V gene sequence: CDR1 MDHEN, CDR2 SYDVKM. With 7 bases removed from V and 4 bases from J, the gap between germline ends came to 16 bases. The length of the CDR3 is 14 residues. For the CDR3, the DNA is TGTGCCAGCACCGAATCAGGGGTCCGCACTGAAGCTTTCTTT. This encodes CASTESGVRTEAFF.

This chain uses TRBV7-2 with TRBJ2-2; D remains unclear. The V and J ends lost 6 bases and 2 bases respectively, with 7 bases between them. From germline, CDR1 is SGHTA and CDR2 FQGNSA. CDR3 length equals 13 residues. In DNA form, the CDR3 reads TGTGCCAGCAGTAACAGCAACACCGGGGAGCTGTTTTTT. This codes for CASSNSNTGELFF.

The V and J genes are TRBV9 and TRBJ2-2; D uncertain. The CDR3 is made up of 14 amino acids. Per the germline V gene, CDR1 is SGDLS and CDR2 is YYNGEE. V lost 3 bases and J 4 bases, leaving 10 bases between the germline ends. The CDR3 protein is CASSAPLGTGELFF. DNA for the CDR3: TGTGCCAGCAGCGCCCCCCTGGGCACCGGGGAGCTGTTTTTT. Full variable domain (remainder filled in from reference TRBV9 and TRBJ2-2): DSGVTQTPKHLITATGQRVTLRCSPRSGDLSVYWYQQSLDQGLQFLIQYYNGEERAKGNILERFSAQQFPDLHSELNLSSLELGDSALYFCASSAPLGTGELFFGEGSRLTVL.

This sequence joins TRBV25-1 and TRBJ1-1, with D uncertain. Germline V gene lookup returns CDR1 MGHDK and CDR2 SYGVNS. Trimming cost V 5 bases and J 4 bases, with 14 bases left between them. The CDR3 is 14 residues long. CDR3 amino acids: CASSLPGDGTEAFF. The DNA of the CDR3 is TGTGCCAGCAGTCTCCCCGGGGATGGCACTGAAGCTTTCTTT.

This rearrangement joins TRBV2 to TRBJ2-7; D gene uncertain. The germline V gene has CDR1 SNHLY and CDR2 FYNNEI. CDR3 length: 16 residues. Trimming stripped 1 base from V and 2 bases from J, with 15 bases between. The CDR3 loop is CASSEVNVATAYEQYF. Here the CDR3 DNA reads TGTGCCAGCAGTGAAGTGAATGTGGCCACCGCCTACGAGCAGTACTTC.

The chain is built from TRBV11-1 and TRBJ2-2; D remains ambiguous. CDR1 and CDR2 from the germline V gene are SGHAT and FQDESV (reference sequence). CDR3 length equals 12 residues. V was cut by 5 bases and J by 5 bases, with 6 bases left in between. CDR3 nucleotides: TGTGCCAGCAGCCTAGATACCGGGGAGCTGTTTTTT. Translating it yields CASSLDTGELFF.

The J gene is TRBJ2-1, the V gene TRBV12-3 or TRBV12-4; weak D call: TRBD1 (5 bases). The CDR3 has 13 amino acids. Trimming shortened V by 3 bases and J by 4 bases, and 7 bases separated the two germline ends. The chain's CDR3 is CASSFGAYNEQFF. In DNA form, the CDR3 reads TGTGCCAGCAGTTTTGGGGCTTACAATGAGCAGTTCTTC.